What follows are 7 T cell receptor beta chains derived from one specimen sequenced in a study of response to subunit inactivated influenza vaccine. TCRdb used MiXCR to reprocess the RT-PCR reads, holding one entry per CDR3 protein. The sample yields under 800,000 distinct CDR3 sequences, about 15% seen once. This sample comprised PBMCs from blood, obtained around 15 days before vaccination. Receptors were obtained from a man between 50 and 59 years old who received an inactivated influenza vaccine.

This clonotype came up a few times. The V call is TRBV29-1, the J call TRBJ2-2; 7 bases agree with TRBD1. CDR1 and CDR2 from the germline V gene are SQVTM and ANQGSEA. Trimming cost V 7 bases and J 6 bases; bases outside gene matches: 8. The CDR3 spans 13 residues. Here the CDR3 reads CSGLTGMPGELFF. The CDR3 DNA reads as TGCAGCGGGCTGACAGGGATGCCCGGGGAGCTGTTTTTT.

The chain employs TRBV5-1 and TRBJ2-2; tentative D call: TRBD1 (5 bases). The CDR3 spans 16 residues. Between the trimmed V and J ends, which lost 3 bases and 2 bases, there was a span of 14 bases. Germline V lookup: CDR1 SGHRS, CDR2 YFSETQ. The CDR3 DNA is TGCGCCAGCAGCTGGCCTATTGGACAAAACACCGGGGAGCTGTTTTTT. It specifies CASSWPIGQNTGELFF.

This clonotype was detected only a few times. V is TRBV6-2 or TRBV6-3 and J is TRBJ2-1; tentatively, D is TRBD1 or TRBD2 (5 bases each). CDR1 is MNHEY and CDR2 is SVGEGT in the germline V gene. Trimming took off 0 bases at V and 2 bases at J, with 11 bases between the two ends. There are 16 residues in the CDR3. The CDR3 is CASSYSPGSPYNEQFF. Written as DNA, the CDR3 is TGTGCCAGCAGTTACTCCCCAGGGAGTCCCTACAATGAGCAGTTCTTC.

The J gene is TRBJ1-2, the V gene TRBV12-3 or TRBV12-4; 8 bases fit TRBD1. This CDR3 is 15 amino acids long. V was pared by 6 bases and J by 3 bases, with 9 bases of the junction left unmatched. In nucleotides, the CDR3 is TGTGCCAGCAGCCCGCCGACAGGGGTGGACTATGGCTACACCTTC. This codes for CASSPPTGVDYGYTF.

The chain recombines TRBV27 with TRBJ2-1; TRBD2 matches 16 bases. J was trimmed by 2 bases and V by 2 bases; bases with no gene match: 6. In germline, CDR1 is MNHEY, CDR2 SMNVEV (reference sequence). This CDR3 spans 19 amino acids. The CDR3 sequence: CASSLMTGTSGRAYNEQFF. CDR3 sequence (DNA): TGTGCCAGCAGTTTAATGACCGGGACTAGCGGGAGGGCCTACAATGAGCAGTTCTTC.

This clonotype was observed at least ten times. The chain uses TRBV7-2 and TRBJ2-7; possibly TRBD1 or TRBD2 for D (5 bases each). V was shortened by 1 base and J by 2 bases, with 12 bases between the two germline ends. Germline loops: CDR1 SGHTA, CDR2 FQGNSA. The CDR3 has 15 residues. Here the CDR3 reads CASSLVDSGTYEQYF. CDR3 in DNA: TGTGCCAGCAGCTTAGTCGACAGCGGTACCTACGAGCAGTACTTC.

Notes on this clonotype: This may come from a read error, since a much larger clone is one base off. V is TRBV7-6 and J is TRBJ2-7; TRBD2 aligns across 7 bases. The junction had 3 bases not matched to a gene; V was cut back by 1 base and J by 3 bases. Germline V gene lookup returns CDR1 SGHVS and CDR2 FNYEAQ. CDR3 length: 14 residues. As DNA, the CDR3 is TGTGCCAGCAGCTTAGGCGGGAGCTACTACGAGCAGTACTTC. Protein: CASSLGGSYYEQYF.